This T cell receptor beta chain was recorded in a study of chemoradiotherapy in HPV16-positive cancers. Study-wide results and caveats: Non-HPV-specific T cells did not expand in tumors during treatment, whereas candidate HPV-specific clones and E7-related motifs did.

CDR3 length: 16 residues. Germline loops: CDR1 ENHRY, CDR2 SYGVKD. V shed 0 bases and J shed 1 base, with 12 bases lying between them. Of note for this clone: The antigen is unknown.

Clones were read by immunoSEQ multiplex PCR, and TCRdb kept only the in-frame ones, dropping some. In the table there are about 32,000 clones, about four fifths of which are singletons. The sequence was collected from a human donor with HPV-associated anogenital cancer. The sample was blood, taken from a patient who underwent chemoradiotherapy. The chain couples TRBV10-3 to TRBJ1-1; TRBD1 is a possible D gene (6 bases). The CDR3: CAISESTRGPNTEAFF. Here the CDR3 DNA reads TGTGCCATCAGTGAGTCGACCCGGGGGCCGAACACTGAAGCTTTCTTT.